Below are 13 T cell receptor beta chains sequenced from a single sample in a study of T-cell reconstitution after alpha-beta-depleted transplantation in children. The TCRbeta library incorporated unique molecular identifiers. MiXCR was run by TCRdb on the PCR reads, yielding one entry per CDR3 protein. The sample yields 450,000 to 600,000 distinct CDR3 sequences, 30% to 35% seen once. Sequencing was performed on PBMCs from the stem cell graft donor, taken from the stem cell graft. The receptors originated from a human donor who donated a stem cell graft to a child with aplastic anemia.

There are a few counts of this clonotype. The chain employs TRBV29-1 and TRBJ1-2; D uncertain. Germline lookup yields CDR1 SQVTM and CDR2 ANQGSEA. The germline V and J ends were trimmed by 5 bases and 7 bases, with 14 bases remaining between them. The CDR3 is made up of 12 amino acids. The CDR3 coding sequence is TGCAGCGTTCTCGTACATCAGAGTGGCTACACCTTC. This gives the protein CSVLVHQSGYTF. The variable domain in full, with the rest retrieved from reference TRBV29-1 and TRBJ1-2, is SAVISQKPSRDICQRGTSLTIQCQVDSQVTMMFWYRQQPGQSLTLIATANQGSEATYESGFVIDKFPISRPNLTFSTLTVSNMSPEDSSIYLCSVLVHQSGYTFGSGTRLTVV.

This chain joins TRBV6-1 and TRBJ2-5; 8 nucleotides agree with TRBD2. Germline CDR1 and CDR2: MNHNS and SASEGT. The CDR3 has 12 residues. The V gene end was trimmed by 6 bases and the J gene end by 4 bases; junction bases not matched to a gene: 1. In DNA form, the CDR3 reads TGTGCCAGCAGGAGCGGGAGAGAGACCCAGTACTTC. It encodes CASRSGRETQYF.

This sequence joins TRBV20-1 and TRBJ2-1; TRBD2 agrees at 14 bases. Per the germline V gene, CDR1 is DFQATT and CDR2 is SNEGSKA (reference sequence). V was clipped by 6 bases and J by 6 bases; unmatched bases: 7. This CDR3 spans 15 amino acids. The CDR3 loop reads CSAKGLAGDGNEQFF. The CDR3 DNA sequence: TGCAGTGCAAAGGGACTAGCGGGAGATGGCAATGAGCAGTTCTTC.

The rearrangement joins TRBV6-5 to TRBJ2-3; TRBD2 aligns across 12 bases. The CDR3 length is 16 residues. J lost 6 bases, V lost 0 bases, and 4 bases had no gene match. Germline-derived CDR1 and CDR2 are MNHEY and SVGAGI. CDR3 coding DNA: TGTGCCAGCAGTTACTCTCTAGCGGGAGGGAGGGATACGCAGTATTTT. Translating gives CASSYSLAGGRDTQYF.

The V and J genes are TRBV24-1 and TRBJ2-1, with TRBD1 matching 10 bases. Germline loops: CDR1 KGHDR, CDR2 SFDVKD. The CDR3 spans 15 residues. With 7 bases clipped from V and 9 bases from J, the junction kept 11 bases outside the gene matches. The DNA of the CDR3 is TGTGCCACCAGCGCCCTCAGACAGGGGGCTAGTGAGCAGTTCTTC. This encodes CATSALRQGASEQFF.

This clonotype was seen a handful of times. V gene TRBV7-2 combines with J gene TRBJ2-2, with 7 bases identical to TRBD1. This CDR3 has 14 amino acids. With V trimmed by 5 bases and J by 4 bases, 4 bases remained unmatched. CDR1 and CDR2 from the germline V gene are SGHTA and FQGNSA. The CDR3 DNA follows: TGTGCCAGCAGCGTACAGGGGTCCACCGGGGAGCTGTTTTTT. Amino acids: CASSVQGSTGELFF. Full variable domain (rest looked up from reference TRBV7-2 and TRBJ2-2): GAGVSQSPSNKVTEKGKDVELRCDPISGHTALYWYRQSLGQGLEFLIYFQGNSAPDKSGLPSDRFSAERTGGSVSTLTIQRTQQEDSAVYLCASSVQGSTGELFFGEGSRLTVL.

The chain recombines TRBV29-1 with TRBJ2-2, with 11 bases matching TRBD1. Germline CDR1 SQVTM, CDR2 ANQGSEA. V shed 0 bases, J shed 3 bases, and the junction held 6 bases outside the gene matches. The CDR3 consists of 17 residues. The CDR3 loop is CSVEDPRTGGYTGELFF. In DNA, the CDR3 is TGCAGCGTTGAAGATCCTAGGACAGGGGGCTACACCGGGGAGCTGTTTTTT.

As DNA, the CDR3 is TGTGCCAGCAGTTTTTACCCGGGACTAGCGGGAGGAGAAGGCACGCAGTATTTT. It specifies CASSFYPGLAGGEGTQYF. This chain links TRBV6-5 with TRBJ2-3; 15 nucleotides align to TRBD2. After removal of 4 bases from V and 9 bases from J, the junction contained 14 bases not matched to a gene. The CDR3 spans 18 residues. Germline V gene data show CDR1 as MNHEY and CDR2 as SVGAGI.

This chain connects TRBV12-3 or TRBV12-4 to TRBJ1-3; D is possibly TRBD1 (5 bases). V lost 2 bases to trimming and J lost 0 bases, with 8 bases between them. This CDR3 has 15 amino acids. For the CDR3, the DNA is TGTGCCAGCAGTTTATGGGGGACCTCTGGAAACACCATATATTTT. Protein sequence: CASSLWGTSGNTIYF.

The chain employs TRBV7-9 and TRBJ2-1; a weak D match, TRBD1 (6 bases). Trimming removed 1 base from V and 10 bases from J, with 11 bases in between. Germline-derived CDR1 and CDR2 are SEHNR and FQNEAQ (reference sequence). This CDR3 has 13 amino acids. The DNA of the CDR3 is TGTGCCAGCAGCTTAGGGGGGCCACTCGAGCAGTTCTTC. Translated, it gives CASSLGGPLEQFF.

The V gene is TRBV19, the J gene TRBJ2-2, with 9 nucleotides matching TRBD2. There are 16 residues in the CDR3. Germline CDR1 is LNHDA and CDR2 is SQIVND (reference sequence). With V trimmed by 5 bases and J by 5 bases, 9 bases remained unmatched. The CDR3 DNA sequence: TGTGCCAGTAGTCCCCCCAGCGGGAGGTCAACCGGGGAGCTGTTTTTT. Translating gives CASSPPSGRSTGELFF.

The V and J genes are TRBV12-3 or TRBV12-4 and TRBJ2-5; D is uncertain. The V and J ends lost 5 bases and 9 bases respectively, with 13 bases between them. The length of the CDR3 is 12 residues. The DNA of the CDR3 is TGTGCCAGCAGTCTGACAAGGTGGGCCCAGTACTTC. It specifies CASSLTRWAQYF.

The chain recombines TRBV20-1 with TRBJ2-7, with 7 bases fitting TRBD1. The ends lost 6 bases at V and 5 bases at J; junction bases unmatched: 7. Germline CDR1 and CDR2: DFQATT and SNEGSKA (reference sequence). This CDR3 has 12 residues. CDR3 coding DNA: TGCAGTGCCACCTGGACAGGCCACGAGCAGTACTTC. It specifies CSATWTGHEQYF.